This paragraph covers one T cell receptor (beta chain) sequence. The data stem from a study of T cells after yellow fever vaccination. Study-level findings and limits: At around 96% for CD4 and 88% for CD8, most primary-vaccination clones showed up again after the booster.

The ends were cut back, 2 bases at V and 0 bases at J, with 10 bases in the middle. The germline CDR1 and CDR2 sequences are MDHEN and SYDVKM. The CDR3 loop spans 15 amino acids. MiXCR was run by TCRdb on the 5' RACE reads, yielding one entry per CDR3 protein. The sample lists over 65,000 distinct CDR3 sequences, about an eighth occurring once. Material: CD8+ T cells not binding an NS4B(214-222) dextramer, sorted from PBMCs, obtained roughly 20 days after the first yellow fever vaccination. The V gene is TRBV28, the J gene TRBJ2-5, with D unclear. The receptor was isolated from a young man who received the YFV17D yellow fever vaccine. The CDR3 loop is CASSLGHQYQETQYF. The CDR3 bases are TGTGCCAGCAGTTTAGGGCACCAGTACCAAGAGACCCAGTACTTC. The full variable domain, its missing parts supplied by reference TRBV28 and TRBJ2-5, is DVKVTQSSRYLVKRTGEKVFLECVQDMDHENMFWYRQDPGLGLRLIYFSYDVKMKEKGDIPEGYSVSREKKERFSLILESASTNQTSMYLCASSLGHQYQETQYFGPGTRLLVL.